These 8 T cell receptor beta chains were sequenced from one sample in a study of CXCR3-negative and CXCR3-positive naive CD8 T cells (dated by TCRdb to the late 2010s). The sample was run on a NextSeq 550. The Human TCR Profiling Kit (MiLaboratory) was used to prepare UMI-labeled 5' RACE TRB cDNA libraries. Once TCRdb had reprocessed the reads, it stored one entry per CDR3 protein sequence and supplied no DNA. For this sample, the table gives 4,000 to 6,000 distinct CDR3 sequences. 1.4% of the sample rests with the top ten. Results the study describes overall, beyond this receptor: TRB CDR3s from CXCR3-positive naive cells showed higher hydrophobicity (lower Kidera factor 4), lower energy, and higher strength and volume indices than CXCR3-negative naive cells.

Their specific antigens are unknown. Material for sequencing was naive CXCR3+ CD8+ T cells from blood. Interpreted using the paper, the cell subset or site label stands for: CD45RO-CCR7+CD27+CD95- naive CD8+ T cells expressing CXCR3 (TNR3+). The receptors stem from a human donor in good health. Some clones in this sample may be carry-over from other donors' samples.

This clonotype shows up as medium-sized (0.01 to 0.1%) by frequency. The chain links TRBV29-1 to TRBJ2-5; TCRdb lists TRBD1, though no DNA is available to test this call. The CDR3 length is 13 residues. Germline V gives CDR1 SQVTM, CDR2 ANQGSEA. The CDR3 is CSVEEDNGETQYF.

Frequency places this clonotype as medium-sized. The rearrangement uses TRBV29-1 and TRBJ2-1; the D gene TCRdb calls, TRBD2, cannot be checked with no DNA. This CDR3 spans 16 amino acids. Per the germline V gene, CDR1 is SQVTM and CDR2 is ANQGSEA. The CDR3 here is CSVEERSGLPYNEQFF.

The CDR3 spells CASSPTPGQDPTYEQYF. The chain uses TRBV7-2 and TRBJ2-7; absent DNA, TCRdb's TRBD1 call cannot be checked. Germline assignment: CDR1 SGHTA and CDR2 FQGNSA. CDR3 size: 17 residues.

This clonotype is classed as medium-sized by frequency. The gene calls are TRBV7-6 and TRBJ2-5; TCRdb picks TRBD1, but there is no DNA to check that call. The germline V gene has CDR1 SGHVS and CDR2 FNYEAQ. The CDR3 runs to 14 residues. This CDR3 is CASSLVGDSETQYF.

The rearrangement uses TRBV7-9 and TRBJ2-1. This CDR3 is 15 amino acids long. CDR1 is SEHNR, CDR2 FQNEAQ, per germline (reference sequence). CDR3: CASSLGQNIYNEQFF.

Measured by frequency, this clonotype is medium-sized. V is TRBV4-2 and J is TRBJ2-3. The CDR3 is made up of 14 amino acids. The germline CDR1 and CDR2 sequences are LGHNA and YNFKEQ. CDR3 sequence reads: CASSQVVATDTQYF.

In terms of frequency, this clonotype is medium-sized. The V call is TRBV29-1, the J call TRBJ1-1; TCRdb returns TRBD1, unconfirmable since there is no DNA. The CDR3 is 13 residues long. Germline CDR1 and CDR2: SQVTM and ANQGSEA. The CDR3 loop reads CVLETGLNTEAFF.

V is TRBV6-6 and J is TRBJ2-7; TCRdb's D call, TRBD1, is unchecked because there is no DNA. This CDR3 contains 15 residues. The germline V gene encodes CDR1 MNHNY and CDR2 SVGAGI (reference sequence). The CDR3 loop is CASSGDSQSSYEQYF.